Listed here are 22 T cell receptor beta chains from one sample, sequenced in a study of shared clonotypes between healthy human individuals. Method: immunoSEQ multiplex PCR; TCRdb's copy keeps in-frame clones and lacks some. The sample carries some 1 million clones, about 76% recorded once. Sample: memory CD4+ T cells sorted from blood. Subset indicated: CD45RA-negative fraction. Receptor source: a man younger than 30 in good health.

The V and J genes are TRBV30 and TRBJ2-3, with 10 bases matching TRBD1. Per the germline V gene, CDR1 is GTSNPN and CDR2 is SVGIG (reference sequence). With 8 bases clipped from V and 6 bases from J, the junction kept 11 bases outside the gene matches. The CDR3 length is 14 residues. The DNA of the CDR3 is TGTGCCGGATCGACAGGGGGCAAAATTGATACGCAGTATTTT. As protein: CAGSTGGKIDTQYF. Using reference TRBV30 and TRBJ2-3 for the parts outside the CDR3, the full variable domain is SQTIHQWPATLVQPVGSPLSLECTVEGTSNPNLYWYRQAAGRGLQLLFYSVGIGQISSEVPQNLSASRPQDRQFILSSKKLLLSDSGFYLCAGSTGGKIDTQYFGPGTRLTVL.

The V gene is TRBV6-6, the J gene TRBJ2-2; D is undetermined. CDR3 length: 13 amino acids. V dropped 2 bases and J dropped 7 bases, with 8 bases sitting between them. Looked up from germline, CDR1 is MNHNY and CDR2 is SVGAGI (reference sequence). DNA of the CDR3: TGTGCCAGCAGTTACCCCTTCGGCGGGGAGCTGTTTTTT. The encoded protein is CASSYPFGGELFF.

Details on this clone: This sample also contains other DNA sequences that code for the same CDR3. The CDR3 protein is CASSEQGTSTDTQYF. The CDR3 DNA reads as TGTGCCAGCAGTGAACAAGGGACAAGCACAGATACGCAGTATTTT. The rearrangement joins TRBV2 to TRBJ2-3; maybe TRBD1 (6 bases). Germline values: CDR1 SNHLY, CDR2 FYNNEI. Trimming stripped 2 bases from V and 0 bases from J, with 9 bases between. The CDR3 spans 15 residues.

This CDR3 reads CATGRGTEAQNSPLHF. The CDR3 nucleotides are TGTGCCACAGGAAGAGGGACAGAGGCCCAAAATTCACCCCTCCACTTT. The chain carries TRBV10-3 and TRBJ1-6; 7 bases map to TRBD1. V shed 10 bases, J shed 7 bases, and the junction held 16 bases outside the gene matches. This CDR3 spans 16 amino acids. Germline V gene data show CDR1 as ENHRY and CDR2 as SYGVKD.

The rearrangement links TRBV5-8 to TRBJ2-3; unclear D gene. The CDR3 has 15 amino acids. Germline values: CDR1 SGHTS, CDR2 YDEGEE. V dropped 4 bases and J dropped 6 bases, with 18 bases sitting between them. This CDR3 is CASSRLLSSADTQYF. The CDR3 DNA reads TGTGCCAGCAGCCGACTTCTTTCCTCCGCGGATACGCAGTATTTT.

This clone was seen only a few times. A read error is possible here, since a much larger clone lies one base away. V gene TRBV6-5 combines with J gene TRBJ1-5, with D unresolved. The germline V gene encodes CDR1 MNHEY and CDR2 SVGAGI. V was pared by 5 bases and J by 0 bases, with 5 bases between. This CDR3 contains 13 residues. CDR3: CASSDNSNQPQHF. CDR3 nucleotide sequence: TGTGCCAGCAGTGATAATAGCAATCAGCCCCAGCATTTT.

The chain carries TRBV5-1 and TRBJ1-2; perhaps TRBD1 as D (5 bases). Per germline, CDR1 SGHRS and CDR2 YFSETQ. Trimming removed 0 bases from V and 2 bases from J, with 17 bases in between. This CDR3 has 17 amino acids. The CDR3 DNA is TGCGCCAGCAGCTTGGACGTGGTCAGGGTTGGGAACTATGGCTACACCTTC. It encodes CASSLDVVRVGNYGYTF.

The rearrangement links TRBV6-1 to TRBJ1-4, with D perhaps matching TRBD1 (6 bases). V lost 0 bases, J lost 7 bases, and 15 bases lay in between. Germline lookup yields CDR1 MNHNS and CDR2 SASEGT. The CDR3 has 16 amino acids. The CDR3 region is CASSEAPSGAGEKLFF. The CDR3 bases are TGTGCCAGCAGTGAAGCGCCGTCAGGGGCAGGTGAAAAACTGTTTTTT.

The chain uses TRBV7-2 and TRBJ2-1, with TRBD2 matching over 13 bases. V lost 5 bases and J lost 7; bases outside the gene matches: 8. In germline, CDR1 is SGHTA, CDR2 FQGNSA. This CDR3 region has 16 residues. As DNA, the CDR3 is TGTGCCAGCAGCATCCGGACTAGCGGGAGCGGGAATGAGCAGTTCTTC. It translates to CASSIRTSGSGNEQFF.

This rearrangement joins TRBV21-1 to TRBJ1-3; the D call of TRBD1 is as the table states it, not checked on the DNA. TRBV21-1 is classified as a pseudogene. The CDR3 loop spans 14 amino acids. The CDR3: CASSGGGLRNTIYF. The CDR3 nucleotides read TGTGCCAGCAGTGGGGGCGGGCTTAGAAACACCATATATTTT.

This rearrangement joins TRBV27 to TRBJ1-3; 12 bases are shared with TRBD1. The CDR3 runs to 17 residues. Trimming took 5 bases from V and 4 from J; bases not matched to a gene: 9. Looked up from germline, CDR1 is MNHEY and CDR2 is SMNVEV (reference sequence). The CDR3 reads CASSRTGQGAKGNTIYF. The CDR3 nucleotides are TGTGCCAGCAGTCGAACGGGACAGGGGGCGAAGGGAAACACCATATATTTT.

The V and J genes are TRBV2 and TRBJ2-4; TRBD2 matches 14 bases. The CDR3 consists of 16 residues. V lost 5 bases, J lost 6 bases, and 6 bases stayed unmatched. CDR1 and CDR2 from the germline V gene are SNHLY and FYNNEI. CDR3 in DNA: TGTGCCAGCAGTTCGTCGGGACTAGCGGGAGCAAACATTCAGTACTTC. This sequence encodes CASSSSGLAGANIQYF.

CDR3 in amino acids: CATRTSGGSEQYF. CDR3 sequence (DNA): TGTGCCACCCGGACTAGCGGGGGGAGTGAGCAGTACTTC. The genes are TRBV10-3 and TRBJ2-7, with 14 positions matching TRBD2. Trimming at V came to 10 bases and at J to 7 bases, leaving 6 bases not matched to a gene. Germline CDR1 ENHRY, CDR2 SYGVKD. This CDR3 has 13 residues.

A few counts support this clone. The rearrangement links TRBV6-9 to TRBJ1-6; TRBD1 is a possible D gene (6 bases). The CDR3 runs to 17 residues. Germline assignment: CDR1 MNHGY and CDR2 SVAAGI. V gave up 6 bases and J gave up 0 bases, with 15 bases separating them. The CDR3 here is CASRPTMTGSYNSPLHF. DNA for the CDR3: TGTGCCAGCAGACCCACCATGACAGGCTCCTATAATTCACCCCTCCACTTT.

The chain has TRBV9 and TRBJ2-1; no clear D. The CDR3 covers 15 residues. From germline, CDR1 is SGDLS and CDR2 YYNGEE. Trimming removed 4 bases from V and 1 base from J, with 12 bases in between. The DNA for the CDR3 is TGTGCCAGCAGCTCCCAGCCCTCGTCCTACAATGAGCAGTTCTTC. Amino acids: CASSSQPSSYNEQFF. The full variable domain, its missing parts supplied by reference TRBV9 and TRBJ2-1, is DSGVTQTPKHLITATGQRVTLRCSPRSGDLSVYWYQQSLDQGLQFLIQYYNGEERAKGNILERFSAQQFPDLHSELNLSSLELGDSALYFCASSSQPSSYNEQFFGPGTRLTVL.

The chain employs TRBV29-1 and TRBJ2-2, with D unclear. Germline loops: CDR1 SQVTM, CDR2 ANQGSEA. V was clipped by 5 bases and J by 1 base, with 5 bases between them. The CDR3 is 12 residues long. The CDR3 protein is CSVTVNTGELFF. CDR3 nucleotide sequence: TGCAGCGTTACGGTGAACACCGGGGAGCTGTTTTTT.

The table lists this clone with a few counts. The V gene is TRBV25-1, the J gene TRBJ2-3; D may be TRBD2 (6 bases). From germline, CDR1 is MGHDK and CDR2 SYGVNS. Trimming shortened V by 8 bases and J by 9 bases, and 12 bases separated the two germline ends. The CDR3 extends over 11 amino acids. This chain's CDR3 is CASSGGVTQYF. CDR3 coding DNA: TGTGCCAGCTCTGGCGGGGTCACGCAGTATTTT.

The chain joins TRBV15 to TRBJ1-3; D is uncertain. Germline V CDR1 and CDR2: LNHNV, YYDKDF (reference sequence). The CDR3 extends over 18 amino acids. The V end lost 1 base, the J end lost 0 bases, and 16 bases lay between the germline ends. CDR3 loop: CATSRALDSRTSGNTIYF. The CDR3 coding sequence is TGTGCCACCAGCAGAGCACTAGATTCGCGTACCTCTGGAAACACCATATATTTT. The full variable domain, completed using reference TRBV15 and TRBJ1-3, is DAMVIQNPRYQVTQFGKPVTLSCSQTLNHNVMYWYQQKSSQAPKLLFHYYDKDFNNEADTPDNFQSRRPNTSFCFLDIRSPGLGDTAMYLCATSRALDSRTSGNTIYFGEGSWLTVV.

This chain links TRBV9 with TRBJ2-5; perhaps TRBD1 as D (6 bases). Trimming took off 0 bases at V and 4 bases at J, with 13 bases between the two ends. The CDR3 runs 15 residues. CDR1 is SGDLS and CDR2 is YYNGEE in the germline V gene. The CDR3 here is CASSVEPNRVETQYF. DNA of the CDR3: TGTGCCAGCAGCGTAGAGCCAAACAGGGTAGAGACCCAGTACTTC.

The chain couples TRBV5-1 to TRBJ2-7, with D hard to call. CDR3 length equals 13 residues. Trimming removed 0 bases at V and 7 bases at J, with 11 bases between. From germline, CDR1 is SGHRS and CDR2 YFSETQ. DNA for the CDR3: TGCGCCAGCAGCTTGGATTTCCTGGGGGAGCAGTACTTC. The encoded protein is CASSLDFLGEQYF.

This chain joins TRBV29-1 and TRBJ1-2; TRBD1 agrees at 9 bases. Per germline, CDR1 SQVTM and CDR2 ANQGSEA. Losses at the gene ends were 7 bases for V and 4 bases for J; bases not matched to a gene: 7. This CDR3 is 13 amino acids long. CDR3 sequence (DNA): TGCAGCGCCGTACAGGGGGCAGGCTATGGCTACACCTTC. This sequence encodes CSAVQGAGYGYTF.

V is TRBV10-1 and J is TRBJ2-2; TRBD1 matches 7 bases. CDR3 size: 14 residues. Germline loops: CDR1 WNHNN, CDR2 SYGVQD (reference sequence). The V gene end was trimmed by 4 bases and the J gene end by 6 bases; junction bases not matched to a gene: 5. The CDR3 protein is CASSGQGPPGELFF. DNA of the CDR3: TGCGCCAGCAGTGGACAGGGCCCCCCCGGGGAGCTGTTTTTT.